In its sample, the clone carrying this TCR beta chain was seen once. This specimen comes from a study of tumor-infiltrating lymphocytes in oesophageal squamous cell carcinoma. MiXCR was run by TCRdb on the PCR reads, yielding one entry per CDR3 protein. The sample shows 18,000 or so distinct CDR3 sequences, over 40% of them seen only once. The CDR3 totals 12 residues. V lost 3 bases to trimming and J lost 1 base, with 3 bases between them. Per the germline V gene, CDR1 is LGHDT and CDR2 is YNNKEL (reference sequence). This TCR derives from a male donor with esophageal squamous cell carcinoma. Sequencing was done on a sample of esophageal tumor tissue. The chain links TRBV3-1 to TRBJ1-1; D is unresolved. CDR3 sequence reads: CASSQGNTEAFF. In DNA, the CDR3 is TGTGCCAGCAGCCAGGGGAACACTGAAGCTTTCTTT. Variable domain in full (rest from reference TRBV3-1 and TRBJ1-1): DTAVSQTPKYLVTQMGNDKSIKCEQNLGHDTMYWYKQDSKKFLKIMFSYNNKELIINETVPNRFSPKSPDKAHLNLHINSLELGDSAVYFCASSQGNTEAFFGQGTRLTVV.